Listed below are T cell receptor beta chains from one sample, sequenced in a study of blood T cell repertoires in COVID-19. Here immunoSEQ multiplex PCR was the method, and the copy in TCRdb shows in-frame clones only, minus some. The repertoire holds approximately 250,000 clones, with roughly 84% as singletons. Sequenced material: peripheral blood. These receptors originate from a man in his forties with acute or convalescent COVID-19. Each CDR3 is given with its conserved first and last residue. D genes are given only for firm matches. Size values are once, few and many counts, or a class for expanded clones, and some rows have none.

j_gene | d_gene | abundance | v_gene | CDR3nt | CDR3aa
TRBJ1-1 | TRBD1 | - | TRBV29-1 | TGCAGCGTTGACTGGGACAGGAACACTGAAGCTTTCTTT | CSVDWDRNTEAFF
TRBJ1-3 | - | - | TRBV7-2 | TGTGCCAGCAGCTCAAGAACAGGACCCTCTGGAAACACCATATATTTT | CASSSRTGPSGNTIYF
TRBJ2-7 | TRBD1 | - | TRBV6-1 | TGTGCCAGCAGTGATATTGGGGACAGCTCCTACGAGCAGTACTTC | CASSDIGDSSYEQYF
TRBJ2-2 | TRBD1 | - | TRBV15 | TGTGCCACCAGGACAGGGGGCCTGGGTGGGGAGCTGTTTTTT | CATRTGGLGGELFF
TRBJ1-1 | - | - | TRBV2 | TGTGCCAGCAGCATTCAGGGGACTGAAGCTTTCTTT | CASSIQGTEAFF
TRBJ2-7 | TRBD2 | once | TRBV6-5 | TGTGCCAGCACCCTAGGACTAGTCCGTGACTTC | CASTLGLVRDF
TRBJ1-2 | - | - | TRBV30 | TGTGCCTGGAGTGTATCCTACAACTATGGCTACACCTTC | CAWSVSYNYGYTF
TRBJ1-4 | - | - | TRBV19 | TGTGCCAGTAGTCTGTTACTTCCAACAGGACGTAATGAAAAACTGTTTTTT | CASSLLLPTGRNEKLFF
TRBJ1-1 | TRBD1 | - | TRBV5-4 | TGTGCCAGCAGCTTGAGGGCAGGGGGTGCTGAAGCTTTCTTT | CASSLRAGGAEAFF
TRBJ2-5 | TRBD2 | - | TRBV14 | TGTGCCAGCAGCCAAGTTCGGTGGCTAGCGGGGGGGCGAGAGACCCAGTACTTC | CASSQVRWLAGGRETQYF
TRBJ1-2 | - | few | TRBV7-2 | TGTGCCAGCAGGGGAGGAGGGGCATATGGCTACACCTTC | CASRGGGAYGYTF
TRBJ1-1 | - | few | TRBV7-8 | TGTGCCAGCAGCTTATCCGGTAACACTGAAGCTTTCTTT | CASSLSGNTEAFF
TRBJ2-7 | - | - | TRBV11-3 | TGTGCCAGCAGCCTGACCCTAGGATACGAGCAGTACTTC | CASSLTLGYEQYF
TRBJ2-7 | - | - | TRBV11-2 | TGTGCCAGCAGCCCGACATGGACGGGTGCGGGCGAGCAGTACTTC | CASSPTWTGAGEQYF
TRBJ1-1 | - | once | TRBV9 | TGTGCCAGCAGTAAGGGAGGGGAGCGTGTAGCTTTCTTT | CASSKGGERVAFF
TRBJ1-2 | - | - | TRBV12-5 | TGTGCTAGTGGTACTGACAGCAACTATGGCTACACCTTC | CASGTDSNYGYTF
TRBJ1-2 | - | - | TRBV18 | TGTGCCAGCTCATCCGGAGGCCGTGGGTCATTCGGGTTGGACTATGGCTACACCTTC | CASSSGGRGSFGLDYGYTF
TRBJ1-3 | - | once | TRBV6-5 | TGTGCCAGCAGTTACTCGCGTCTTCCTGGAAACACCATATATTTT | CASSYSRLPGNTIYF
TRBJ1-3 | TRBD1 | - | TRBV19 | TGTGCCAGTAGTATGGGTGGGACAGACTCTGGAAACACCATATATTTT | CASSMGGTDSGNTIYF
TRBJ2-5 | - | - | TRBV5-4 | TGTGCCAGCAGCTTGACTTCGGAGACCCAGTACTTC | CASSLTSETQYF
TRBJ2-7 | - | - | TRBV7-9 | TGTGCCAGCAGCCCAGGGGGGTACGAGCAGTACTTC | CASSPGGYEQYF
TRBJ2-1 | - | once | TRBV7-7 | TGTGCCAGCAGTCAGACTCGTTACAATGAGCAGTTCTTC | CASSQTRYNEQFF
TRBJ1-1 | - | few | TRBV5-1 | TGCGCCAGCAGCTTGCGGGGAGGGGTCGAAGCTTTCTTT | CASSLRGGVEAFF
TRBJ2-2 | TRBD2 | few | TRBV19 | TGTGCCAGTAGTATGGCTGGACTAGGCGGGGAGCTGTTTTTT | CASSMAGLGGELFF
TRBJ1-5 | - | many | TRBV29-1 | TGCAGCGTTGAGGTACGGGCGGGGCAGCCCCAGCATTTT | CSVEVRAGQPQHF
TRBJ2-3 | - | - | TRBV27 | TGTGCCAGCAGTTTCACAGCTAGCACAGATACGCAGTATTTT | CASSFTASTDTQYF
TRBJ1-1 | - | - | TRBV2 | TGTGCCAGCACTCGGGGGAACACTGAAGCTTTCTTT | CASTRGNTEAFF
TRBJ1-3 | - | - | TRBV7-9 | TGTGCCAGCAGCCATTTTCGGGACTTAAACACCATATATTTT | CASSHFRDLNTIYF
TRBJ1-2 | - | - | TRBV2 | TGTGCCAGCAGTGAATCAGACCGTGCCGGGGGGTATGGCTACACCTTC | CASSESDRAGGYGYTF
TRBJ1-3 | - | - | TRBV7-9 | TGTGCCTGTAGCCCCAAAATCTCTGGAAACACCATATATTTT | CACSPKISGNTIYF
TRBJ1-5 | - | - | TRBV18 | TGTGCCAGCTCATCGACAGGAGGTCGATATAGCAATCAGCCCCAGCATTTT | CASSSTGGRYSNQPQHF
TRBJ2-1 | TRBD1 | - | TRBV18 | TGTGCCAGCTCACCACAAAAACGGGACAGGGGATACAATGAGCAGTTCTTC | CASSPQKRDRGYNEQFF
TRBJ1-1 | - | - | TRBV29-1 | TGCAGCGTTGGAAACAGGGCAGGAACTGAAGCTTTCTTT | CSVGNRAGTEAFF
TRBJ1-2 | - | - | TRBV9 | TGTGCCAGCAGCCCCGGGGGGCAGATCTATGGCTACACCTTC | CASSPGGQIYGYTF
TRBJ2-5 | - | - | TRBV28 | TGTGCCAGCAGTTTAAGTGGCCCCCAAGAGACCCAGTACTTC | CASSLSGPQETQYF
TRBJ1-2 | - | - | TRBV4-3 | TGCGCCAGCAGCCAAGGGGCTGCAGAAGCCTATGGCTACACCTTC | CASSQGAAEAYGYTF
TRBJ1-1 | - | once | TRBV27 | TGTGCCAGCGGATACAGTGAAGCTTTCTTT | CASGYSEAFF
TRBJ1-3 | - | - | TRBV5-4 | TGTGCCAGCAGCCAAATGGGTAGGGGAAATACTGGAAACACCATATATTTT | CASSQMGRGNTGNTIYF
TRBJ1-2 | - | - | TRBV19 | TGTGCCAGTAGTATGGGGCAGAAAAGAGGCTATGGCTACACCTTC | CASSMGQKRGYGYTF
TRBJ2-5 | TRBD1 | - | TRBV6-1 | TGTGCCAGCAGTGAACTGGGACAGCAAGAGACCCAGTACTTC | CASSELGQQETQYF
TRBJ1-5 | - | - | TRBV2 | TGTGCCAGTCAGACAGGCGCTCCAGGGCAGCCCCAGCATTTT | CASQTGAPGQPQHF
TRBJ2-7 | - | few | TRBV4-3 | TGCGCCAGCAGCCAAGAGGCCCTGCGCAGGGGTTATTACTACGAGCAGTACTTC | CASSQEALRRGYYYEQYF